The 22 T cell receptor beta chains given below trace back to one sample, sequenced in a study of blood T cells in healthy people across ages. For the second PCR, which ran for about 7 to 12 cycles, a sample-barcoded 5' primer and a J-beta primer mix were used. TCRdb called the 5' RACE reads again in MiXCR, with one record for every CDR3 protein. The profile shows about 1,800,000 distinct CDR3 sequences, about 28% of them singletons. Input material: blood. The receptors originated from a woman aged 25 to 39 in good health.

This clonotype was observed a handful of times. This chain's CDR3 is CASSLAPPGSEQYF. CDR3 in DNA: TGTGCCAGCAGCTTAGCTCCTCCGGGGTCCGAGCAGTACTTC. The chain joins TRBV7-2 to TRBJ2-7; perhaps TRBD2 as D (5 bases). Trimming shortened V by 0 bases and J by 6 bases, and 12 bases separated the two germline ends. The germline V gene has CDR1 SGHTA and CDR2 FQGNSA. The CDR3 has 14 residues.

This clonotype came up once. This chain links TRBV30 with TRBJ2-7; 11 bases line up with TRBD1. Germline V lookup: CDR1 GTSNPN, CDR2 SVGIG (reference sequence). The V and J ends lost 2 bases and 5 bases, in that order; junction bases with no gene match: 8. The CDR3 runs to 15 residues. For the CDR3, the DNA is TGTGCCTGGAGTAATTTAGGACAGGGGGCCGACGAGCAGTACTTC. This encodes CAWSNLGQGADEQYF.

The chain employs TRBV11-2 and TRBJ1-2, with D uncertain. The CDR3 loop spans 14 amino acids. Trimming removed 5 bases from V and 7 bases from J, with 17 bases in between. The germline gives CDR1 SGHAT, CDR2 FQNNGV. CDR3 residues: CASSRTRDLFGYTF. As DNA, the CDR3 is TGTGCCAGCAGCAGGACCCGAGACCTCTTTGGCTACACCTTC.

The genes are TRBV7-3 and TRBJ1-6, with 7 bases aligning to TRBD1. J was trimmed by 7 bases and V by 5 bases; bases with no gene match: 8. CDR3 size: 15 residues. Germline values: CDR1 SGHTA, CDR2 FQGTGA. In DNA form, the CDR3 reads TGTGCCAGCAGCCCAGGGGACAGCAGCAATTCACCCCTCCACTTT. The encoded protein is CASSPGDSSNSPLHF. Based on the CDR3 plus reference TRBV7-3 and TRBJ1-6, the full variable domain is GAGVSQTPSNKVTEKGKYVELRCDPISGHTALYWYRQSLGQGPEFLIYFQGTGAADDSGLPNDRFFAVRPEGSVSTLKIQRTERGDSAVYLCASSPGDSSNSPLHFGNGTRLTVT.

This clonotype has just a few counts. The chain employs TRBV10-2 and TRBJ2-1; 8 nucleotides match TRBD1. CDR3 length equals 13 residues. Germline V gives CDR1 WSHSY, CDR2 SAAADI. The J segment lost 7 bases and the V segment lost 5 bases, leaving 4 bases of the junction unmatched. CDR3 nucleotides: TGCGCCAGCAGTCGACAGGGGCAAAATGAGCAGTTCTTC. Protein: CASSRQGQNEQFF.

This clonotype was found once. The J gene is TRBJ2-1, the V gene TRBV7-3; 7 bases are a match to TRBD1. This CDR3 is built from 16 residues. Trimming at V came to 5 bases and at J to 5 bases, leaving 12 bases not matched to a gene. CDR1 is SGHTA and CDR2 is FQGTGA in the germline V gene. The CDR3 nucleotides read TGTGCCAGCAGCACCAAGACAGGGTTTGTGCACAATGAGCAGTTCTTC. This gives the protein CASSTKTGFVHNEQFF.

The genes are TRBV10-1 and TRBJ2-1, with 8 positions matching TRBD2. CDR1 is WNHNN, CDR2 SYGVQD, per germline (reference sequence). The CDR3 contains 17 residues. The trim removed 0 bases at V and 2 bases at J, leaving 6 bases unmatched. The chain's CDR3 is CASSESVIAGPYNEQFF. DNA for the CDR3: TGCGCCAGCAGTGAGTCGGTAATAGCGGGACCCTACAATGAGCAGTTCTTC.

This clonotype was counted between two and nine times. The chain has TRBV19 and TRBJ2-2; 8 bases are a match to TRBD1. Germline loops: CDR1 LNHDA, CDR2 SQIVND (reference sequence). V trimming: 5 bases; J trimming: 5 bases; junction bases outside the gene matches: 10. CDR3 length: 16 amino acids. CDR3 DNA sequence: TGTGCCAGTAGTTCGACCGGGACAGGACTTACCGGGGAGCTGTTTTTT. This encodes CASSSTGTGLTGELFF. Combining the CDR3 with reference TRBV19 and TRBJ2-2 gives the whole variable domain DGGITQSPKYLFRKEGQNVTLSCEQNLNHDAMYWYRQDPGQGLRLIYYSQIVNDFQKGDIAEGYSVSREKKESFPLTVTSAQKNPTAFYLCASSSTGTGLTGELFFGEGSRLTVL.

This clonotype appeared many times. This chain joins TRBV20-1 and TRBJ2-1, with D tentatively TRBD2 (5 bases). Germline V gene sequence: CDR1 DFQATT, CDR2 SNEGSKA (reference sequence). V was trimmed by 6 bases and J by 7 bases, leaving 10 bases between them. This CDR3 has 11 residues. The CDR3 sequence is CSAQTRNEQFF. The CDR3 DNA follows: TGCAGTGCCCAAACTAGAAATGAGCAGTTCTTC.

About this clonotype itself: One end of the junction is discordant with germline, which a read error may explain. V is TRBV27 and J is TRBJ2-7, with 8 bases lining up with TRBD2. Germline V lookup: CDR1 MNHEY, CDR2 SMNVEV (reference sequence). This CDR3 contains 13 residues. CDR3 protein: CAGSLEREYEQYF. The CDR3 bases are TGTGCCGGCAGTTTAGAGCGGGAGTACGAGCAGTACTTC.

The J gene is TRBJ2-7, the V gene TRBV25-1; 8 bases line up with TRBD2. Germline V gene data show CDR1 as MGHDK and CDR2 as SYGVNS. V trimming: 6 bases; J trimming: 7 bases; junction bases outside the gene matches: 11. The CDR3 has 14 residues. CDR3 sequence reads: CASSSLAGPQEQYF. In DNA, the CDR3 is TGTGCCAGCAGCTCCTTAGCGGGGCCCCAAGAGCAGTACTTC.

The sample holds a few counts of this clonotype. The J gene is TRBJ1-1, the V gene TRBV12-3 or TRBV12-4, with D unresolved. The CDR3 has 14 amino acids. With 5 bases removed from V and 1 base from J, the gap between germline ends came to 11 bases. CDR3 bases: TGTGCCAGCAGTGAGAGGACGGAGAACACTGAAGCTTTCTTT. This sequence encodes CASSERTENTEAFF.

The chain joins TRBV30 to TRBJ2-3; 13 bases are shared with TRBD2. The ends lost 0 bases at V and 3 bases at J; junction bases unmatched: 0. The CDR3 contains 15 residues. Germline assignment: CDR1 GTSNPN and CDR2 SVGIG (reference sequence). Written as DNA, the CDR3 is TGTGCCTGGAGTGTGGGACTAGCGGGGACAGATACGCAGTATTTT. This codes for CAWSVGLAGTDTQYF.

CDR3 in DNA: TGTGCCATCATGGGGACAGGGTCAGATACGCAGTATTTT. Amino acid sequence: CAIMGTGSDTQYF. The V call is TRBV10-3, the J call TRBJ2-3; 9 bases are a match to TRBD1. Germline V gives CDR1 ENHRY, CDR2 SYGVKD. The CDR3 has 13 residues. The J segment lost 4 bases and the V segment lost 7 bases, leaving 3 bases of the junction unmatched.

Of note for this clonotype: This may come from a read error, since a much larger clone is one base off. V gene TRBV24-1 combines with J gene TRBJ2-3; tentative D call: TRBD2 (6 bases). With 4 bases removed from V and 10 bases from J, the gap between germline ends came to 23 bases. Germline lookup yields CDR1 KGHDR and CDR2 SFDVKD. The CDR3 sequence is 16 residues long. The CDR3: CATSDPGAGPDDAQYF. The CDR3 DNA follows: TGTGCCACCAGTGACCCCGGAGCGGGTCCAGACGATGCGCAGTATTTT.

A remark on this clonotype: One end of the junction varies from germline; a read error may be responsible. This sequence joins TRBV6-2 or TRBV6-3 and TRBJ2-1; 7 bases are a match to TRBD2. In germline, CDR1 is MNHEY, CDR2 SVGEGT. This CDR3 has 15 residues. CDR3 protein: CVSRESGNLYNEQFF. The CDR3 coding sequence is TGTGTCAGCAGAGAAAGCGGGAACCTATACAATGAGCAGTTCTTC.

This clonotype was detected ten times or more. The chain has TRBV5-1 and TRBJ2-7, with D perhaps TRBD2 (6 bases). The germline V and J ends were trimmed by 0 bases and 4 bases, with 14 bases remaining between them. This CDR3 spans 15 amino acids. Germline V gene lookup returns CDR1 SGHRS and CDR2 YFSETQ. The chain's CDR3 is CASSLEVAGRYEQYF. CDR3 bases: TGCGCCAGCAGCTTGGAGGTGGCGGGGCGATACGAGCAGTACTTC.

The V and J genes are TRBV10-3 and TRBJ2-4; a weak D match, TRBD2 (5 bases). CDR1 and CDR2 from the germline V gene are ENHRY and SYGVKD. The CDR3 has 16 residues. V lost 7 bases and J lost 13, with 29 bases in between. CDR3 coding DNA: TGTGCCATCACCCACGGGGAGACCCCCTCCTACAATGAGCAGTACTTC. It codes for CAITHGETPSYNEQYF.

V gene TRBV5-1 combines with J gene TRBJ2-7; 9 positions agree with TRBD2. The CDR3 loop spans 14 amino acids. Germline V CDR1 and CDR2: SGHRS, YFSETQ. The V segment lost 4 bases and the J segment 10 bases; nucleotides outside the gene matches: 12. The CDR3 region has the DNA TGCGCCAGCAGCGGCTTGACTAGCGGAGGCCCTCAGTACTTC. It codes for CASSGLTSGGPQYF.

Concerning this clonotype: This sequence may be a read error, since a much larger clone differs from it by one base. The chain's CDR3 is CASSSSGGLYNKQFF. CDR3 bases: TGTGCCAGCAGCTCAAGCGGGGGGCTGTACAATAAGCAGTTCTTC. The chain employs TRBV5-4 and TRBJ2-1; the match to TRBD2 covers 9 bases. The CDR3 is 15 residues long. Germline assignment: CDR1 SGHNT and CDR2 YYREEE (reference sequence). The whole variable domain, remainder taken from reference TRBV5-4 and TRBJ2-1, is ETGVTQSPTHLIKTRGQQVTLRCSSQSGHNTVSWYQQALGQGPQFIFQYYREEENGRGNFPPRFSGLQFPNYSSELNVNALELDDSALYLCASSSSGGLYNKQFFGPGTRLTVL.

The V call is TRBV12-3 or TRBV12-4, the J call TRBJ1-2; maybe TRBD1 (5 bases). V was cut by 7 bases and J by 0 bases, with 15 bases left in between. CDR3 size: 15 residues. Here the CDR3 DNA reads TGTGCCAGCACTCGAGTCGAGACAGCTAACTATGGCTACACCTTC. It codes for CASTRVETANYGYTF.

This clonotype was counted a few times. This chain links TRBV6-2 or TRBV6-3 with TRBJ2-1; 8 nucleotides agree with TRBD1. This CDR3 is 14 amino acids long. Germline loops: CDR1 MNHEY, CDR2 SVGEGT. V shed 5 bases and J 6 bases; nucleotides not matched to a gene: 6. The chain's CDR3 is CASSDTGQGNEQFF. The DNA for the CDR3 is TGTGCCAGCAGTGACACCGGACAGGGCAATGAGCAGTTCTTC.